The next 5 T cell receptor beta chains were all read from a single sample in a study of cytomegalovirus exposure and HLA in healthy donors. 13 Jbeta primers and 60 Vbeta primers were used for the PCR. Method: immunoSEQ multiplex PCR; TCRdb's copy keeps in-frame clones and lacks some. There are around 230,000 clones in the sample; roughly 84% occur only once, and 0.2% to 0.3% lies in the top ten. The sample taken for sequencing was PBMCs. These receptors originate from a girl aged 2 to 10 in good health and CMV-seronegative.

V gene TRBV6-6 combines with J gene TRBJ2-4, with D maybe TRBD2 (7 bases). Per the germline V gene, CDR1 is MNHNY and CDR2 is SVGAGI (reference sequence). The CDR3 runs to 16 residues. Trimming cost V 5 bases and J 3 bases, with 17 bases left between them. As DNA, the CDR3 is TGTGCCAGCAGTACCCGGGGAGGGGGGGTCAAAAACATTCAGTACTTC. This gives the protein CASSTRGGGVKNIQYF.

This rearrangement joins TRBV5-4 to TRBJ2-1; possibly TRBD1 for D (6 bases). V lost 4 bases to trimming and J lost 14 bases, with 16 bases between them. In germline, CDR1 is SGHNT, CDR2 YYREEE (reference sequence). The CDR3 is 12 amino acids. CDR3 loop: CASSPDRNVKFF. In nucleotides, the CDR3 is TGTGCCAGCAGCCCCGACAGGAACGTAAAGTTCTTC.

The J gene is TRBJ2-4, the V gene TRBV7-9, with 7 nucleotides matching TRBD1. The CDR3 extends over 15 amino acids. The V gene end was trimmed by 5 bases and the J gene end by 6 bases; junction bases not matched to a gene: 10. The germline CDR1 and CDR2 sequences are SEHNR and FQNEAQ (reference sequence). As DNA, the CDR3 is TGTGCCAGCAGCCCACTCGAGGGGGACAGAAACATTCAGTACTTC. This encodes CASSPLEGDRNIQYF.

The chain joins TRBV4-1 to TRBJ2-1; TRBD2 agrees at 9 bases. Germline assignment: CDR1 MGHRA and CDR2 YSYEKL. The trim removed 0 bases at V and 4 bases at J, leaving 7 bases unmatched. The CDR3 contains 17 residues. Here the CDR3 DNA reads TGCGCCAGCAGCCAAGATCAATCTAGCGGGGCTTACAATGAGCAGTTCTTC. Its protein product is CASSQDQSSGAYNEQFF.

The chain uses TRBV2 and TRBJ1-3; perhaps TRBD1 as D (5 bases). CDR3 length: 16 residues. Germline V gives CDR1 SNHLY, CDR2 FYNNEI. V gave up 6 bases and J gave up 0 bases, with 15 bases separating them. CDR3 in amino acids: CASRQQGRFSGNTIYF. The CDR3 DNA reads TGTGCCAGCAGACAGCAGGGAAGGTTCTCTGGAAACACCATATATTTT.